The 24 T cell receptor beta chains reported below all come from one sample, sequenced in a study of liver allograft versus peripheral blood T cells. Study summary: Recipients' peripheral blood supplied the T cell receptor repertoires against which those in transplanted livers were compared.

TCRdb redid the calling of the reads with MiXCR, one entry per CDR3 protein. The sample consists of about 8,400 distinct CDR3 sequences, 15% to 20% of them appearing once. All receptors derive from a human patient who had a liver transplant. Certain T cells may be donor cells from the graft.

This chain connects TRBV27 to TRBJ1-5; D is possibly TRBD1 (5 bases). This CDR3 is built from 14 residues. V was shortened by 3 bases and J by 8 bases, with 14 bases between the two germline ends. Looked up from germline, CDR1 is MNHEY and CDR2 is SMNVEV (reference sequence). The CDR3 coding sequence is TGTGCCAGCAGTTTGGGGGTGGAGGGTAAGCCCCAGCATTTT. Amino acids: CASSLGVEGKPQHF.

This clonotype is judged medium-sized. This rearrangement joins TRBV7-2 to TRBJ2-3, with D perhaps matching TRBD2 (5 bases). Germline lookup yields CDR1 SGHTA and CDR2 FQGNSA. The CDR3 loop spans 15 amino acids. V dropped 4 bases and J dropped 1 base, with 12 bases sitting between them. CDR3 bases: TGTGCCAGCAGCTCCTTGAGCGGCCGCACAGATACGCAGTATTTT. The encoded protein is CASSSLSGRTDTQYF.

This clonotype was found many times. J is TRBJ2-2 and V is TRBV24-1, with 8 bases lining up with TRBD1. The CDR3 length is 14 residues. Unmatched junction bases numbered 4, after V lost 4 bases and J lost 7 bases. The V gene's germline CDR1 is KGHDR and CDR2 SFDVKD. The CDR3 here is CATSETGEGGELFF. CDR3 nucleotides: TGTGCCACCAGTGAGACAGGGGAAGGCGGGGAGCTGTTTTTT.

By proportion, this clonotype is medium-sized. The CDR3 region is CASSFGQGDEKLFF. Here the CDR3 DNA reads TGTGCCAGCAGTTTTGGGCAGGGGGATGAAAAACTGTTTTTT. The V gene is TRBV6-6, the J gene TRBJ1-4; 7 nucleotides match TRBD1. Germline loops: CDR1 MNHNY, CDR2 SVGAGI (reference sequence). The trim removed 4 bases at V and 6 bases at J, leaving 5 bases unmatched. The CDR3 has 14 residues.

This clonotype is labeled as medium-sized. The rearrangement joins TRBV7-2 to TRBJ1-1, with a weak D call TRBD1 (5 bases). The CDR3 has 15 amino acids. V was trimmed by 0 bases and J by 5 bases, leaving 13 bases between them. Germline assignment: CDR1 SGHTA and CDR2 FQGNSA. The CDR3 DNA is TGTGCCAGCAGCTTAGCGCCGGGGCTGTGGACTGAAGCTTTCTTT. Translating it yields CASSLAPGLWTEAFF.

V is TRBV12-3 or TRBV12-4 and J is TRBJ1-1; TRBD1 matches 7 bases. This CDR3 is 14 amino acids long. V was clipped by 5 bases and J by 5 bases; unmatched bases: 8. The CDR3 DNA sequence: TGTGCCAGCAGTCCAGGGGGGGCCAAGACTGAAGCTTTCTTT. It specifies CASSPGGAKTEAFF.

This clonotype was counted ten times or more. The chain combines TRBV5-6 with TRBJ1-2; D unresolved. Looked up from germline, CDR1 is SGHDT and CDR2 is YYEEEE. The V gene lost 0 bases and the J gene lost 5 bases, with 11 bases spanning the gap. The CDR3 totals 14 residues. The chain's CDR3 is CASSLVVVAYGYTF. In DNA, the CDR3 is TGTGCCAGCAGCTTGGTAGTGGTGGCATATGGCTACACCTTC. Looking up the rest from reference TRBV5-6 and TRBJ1-2 gives the full variable domain: DAGVTQSPTHLIKTRGQQVTLRCSPKSGHDTVSWYQQALGQGPQFIFQYYEEEERQRGNFPDRFSGHQFPNYSSELNVNALLLGDSALYLCASSLVVVAYGYTFGSGTRLTVV.

The chain carries TRBV20-1 and TRBJ2-7; TRBD2 agrees at 7 bases. Germline CDR1 reads DFQATT; CDR2 reads SNEGSKA (reference sequence). V shed 0 bases and J 6 bases; nucleotides not matched to a gene: 11. CDR3 length: 15 residues. Written as DNA, the CDR3 is TGCAGTGCTAGAGATGGGAGACATCCGGGGGGCGAGCAGTACTTC. This sequence encodes CSARDGRHPGGEQYF.

This clonotype has ten or more counts. The J gene is TRBJ1-3, the V gene TRBV6-6; 7 bases are a match to TRBD1. This CDR3 spans 13 amino acids. V trimming: 8 bases; J trimming: 8 bases; junction bases outside the gene matches: 9. Germline assignment: CDR1 MNHNY and CDR2 SVGAGI (reference sequence). The CDR3 DNA reads TGTGCCAGCTCCGAGGGCAGGGGGTACACCATATATTTT. Its translation: CASSEGRGYTIYF.

The chain carries TRBV12-3 or TRBV12-4 and TRBJ1-5; D uncertain. The CDR3 totals 15 residues. Trimming pared 4 bases from V and 0 bases from J, leaving 10 bases between. Here the CDR3 DNA reads TGTGCCAGCAGTTCCCTCGCCGTTAGCAATCAGCCCCAGCATTTT. Translation: CASSSLAVSNQPQHF.

The CDR3 spells CASSESGGMLVSGANVLTF. The DNA for the CDR3 is TGTGCCAGCAGTGAGTCGGGGGGAATGTTGGTCTCTGGGGCCAACGTCCTGACTTTC. The chain carries TRBV27 and TRBJ2-6; 7 bases map to TRBD2. The CDR3 loop spans 19 amino acids. The V and J ends lost 5 bases and 0 bases, in that order; junction bases with no gene match: 13. Germline values: CDR1 MNHEY, CDR2 SMNVEV (reference sequence).

This clonotype was detected ten times or more. This rearrangement joins TRBV5-6 to TRBJ1-2; possibly TRBD1 for D (6 bases). The CDR3 is 15 amino acids. Deletions cut 3 bases from V and 5 bases from J, with 17 bases between. Germline-derived CDR1 and CDR2 are SGHDT and YYEEEE. The CDR3 reads CASSSRDNPFYGYTF. CDR3 bases: TGTGCCAGCAGCTCGCGGGACAACCCTTTTTATGGCTACACCTTC.

The chain couples TRBV27 to TRBJ1-2, with TRBD1 matching over 7 bases. Per the germline V gene, CDR1 is MNHEY and CDR2 is SMNVEV (reference sequence). Trimming removed 4 bases from V and 6 bases from J; junction bases left unmatched: 8. CDR3 length equals 14 residues. The CDR3 reads CASSSNRGVHGYTF. In DNA, the CDR3 is TGTGCCAGCAGTTCCAACAGGGGTGTCCATGGCTACACCTTC.

The chain uses TRBV7-9 and TRBJ1-2; 11 bases map to TRBD1. This CDR3 region has 17 residues. CDR1 and CDR2 (germline): SEHNR, FQNEAQ (reference sequence). The V and J ends lost 3 bases and 7 bases, in that order; junction bases with no gene match: 13. The DNA of the CDR3 is TGTGCCAGCAGCTTGGGGCTTACCGGGACAGGGGGAGGTGGCTACACCTTC. It specifies CASSLGLTGTGGGGYTF.

In its sample, this clonotype ranks as medium-sized. This chain links TRBV7-2 with TRBJ1-5, with D unresolved. The CDR3 has 14 amino acids. V lost 5 bases, J lost 5 bases, and 13 bases lay in between. Germline loops: CDR1 SGHTA, CDR2 FQGNSA. The CDR3 region is CASSPEGRYQPQHF. In DNA form, the CDR3 reads TGTGCCAGCAGCCCAGAGGGCCGATATCAGCCCCAGCATTTT.

This clonotype is medium-sized by share. The rearrangement links TRBV9 to TRBJ1-1; D is undetermined. Per germline, CDR1 SGDLS and CDR2 YYNGEE. The CDR3 is 12 amino acids. The V gene lost 2 bases and the J gene lost 7 bases, with 9 bases spanning the gap. Here the CDR3 reads CASSVGRGEAFF. CDR3 DNA: TGTGCCAGCAGCGTGGGTAGAGGTGAAGCTTTCTTT.

This clonotype is deemed medium-sized (0.01 to 0.1%). The V call is TRBV7-9, the J call TRBJ1-1; D is uncertain. The germline gives CDR1 SEHNR, CDR2 FQNEAQ (reference sequence). This CDR3 region has 14 residues. The ends were cut back, 3 bases at V and 8 bases at J, with 16 bases in the middle. CDR3 in amino acids: CASSFLSRRLEAFF. CDR3 DNA: TGTGCCAGCAGCTTCCTTTCAAGGCGGCTCGAAGCTTTCTTT. Looking up the rest from reference TRBV7-9 and TRBJ1-1 gives the full variable domain: DTGVSQNPRHKITKRGQNVTFRCDPISEHNRLYWYRQTLGQGPEFLTYFQNEAQLEKSRLLSDRFSAERPKGSFSTLEIQRTEQGDSAMYLCASSFLSRRLEAFFGQGTRLTVV.

The chain recombines TRBV19 with TRBJ2-2, with D perhaps matching TRBD1 or TRBD2 (5 bases each). Germline CDR1 and CDR2: LNHDA and SQIVND (reference sequence). The V and J ends lost 1 base and 9 bases respectively, with 6 bases between them. This CDR3 comprises 12 residues. The CDR3 DNA reads as TGTGCCAGTAGTATAGGGGGGTGGGAGCTGTTTTTT. It specifies CASSIGGWELFF.

Judged by abundance, this clonotype is medium-sized (0.01 to 0.1%). The chain joins TRBV19 to TRBJ1-1, with a possible D match to TRBD1 (5 bases). The CDR3 runs 11 residues. The germline V gene encodes CDR1 LNHDA and CDR2 SQIVND (reference sequence). The germline V and J ends were trimmed by 8 bases and 11 bases, with 15 bases remaining between them. The CDR3 bases are TGTGCCAGTGCCGGGTTCCCAGGGGCTTTCTTT. It codes for CASAGFPGAFF. The whole variable domain, filled in from reference TRBV19 and TRBJ1-1, reads DGGITQSPKYLFRKEGQNVTLSCEQNLNHDAMYWYRQDPGQGLRLIYYSQIVNDFQKGDIAEGYSVSREKKESFPLTVTSAQKNPTAFYLCASAGFPGAFFGQGTRLTVV.

The chain has TRBV18 and TRBJ2-3; 10 nucleotides agree with TRBD2. The CDR3 has 16 amino acids. Germline values: CDR1 KGHSH, CDR2 LQKENI. V was pared by 3 bases and J by 4 bases, with 7 bases of the junction left unmatched. Here the CDR3 DNA reads TGTGCCAGCTCACCTAAAGCGGGGGGGCCTGCAGATACGCAGTATTTT. This gives the protein CASSPKAGGPADTQYF.

Here the CDR3 reads CASIPKPGGSTEAFF. For the CDR3, the DNA is TGCGCCAGCATCCCGAAACCTGGGGGTAGCACTGAAGCTTTCTTT. This rearrangement joins TRBV5-1 to TRBJ1-1, with a possible D match to TRBD1 (5 bases). CDR3 length equals 15 residues. Germline V lookup: CDR1 SGHRS, CDR2 YFSETQ. Trimming stripped 6 bases from V and 4 bases from J, with 19 bases between.

The rearrangement uses TRBV7-2 and TRBJ2-1; no clear D gene. The CDR3 is 14 amino acids. V lost 4 bases and J lost 13, with 20 bases in between. Germline-derived CDR1 and CDR2 are SGHTA and FQGNSA. For the CDR3, the DNA is TGTGCCAGCAGCTCAGAGCGATCATTTCGGAGCCAGTTCTTC. This encodes CASSSERSFRSQFF.

Within the sample, this clonotype is medium-sized. CDR3 nucleotides: TGTGCCAGCTCCCCGGGAGGAGCCCAGCCCCAGCATTTT. This encodes CASSPGGAQPQHF. The J gene is TRBJ1-5, the V gene TRBV18; D is uncertain. Germline V gives CDR1 KGHSH, CDR2 LQKENI. V was cut by 6 bases and J by 7 bases, with 13 bases left in between. This CDR3 is 13 amino acids long.

The V and J genes are TRBV30 and TRBJ2-7; TRBD1 agrees at 10 bases. CDR1 and CDR2 from the germline V gene are GTSNPN and SVGIG (reference sequence). CDR3 length: 15 residues. The junction had 8 bases not matched to a gene; V was cut back by 2 bases and J by 4 bases. The chain's CDR3 is CAWSSPGQGYYEQYF. CDR3 sequence (DNA): TGTGCCTGGAGTTCACCGGGACAGGGGTATTACGAGCAGTACTTC. The full variable domain, with the rest looked up from reference TRBV30 and TRBJ2-7, is SQTIHQWPATLVQPVGSPLSLECTVEGTSNPNLYWYRQAAGRGLQLLFYSVGIGQISSEVPQNLSASRPQDRQFILSSKKLLLSDSGFYLCAWSSPGQGYYEQYFGPGTRLTVT.